This entry lists 28 T cell receptor beta chains sequenced from one sample in a study of shared clonotypes between healthy human individuals (dated by TCRdb to the early 2020s). Libraries were prepared through the immunoSEQ multiplex PCR assay. Here the immuneACCESS table is served through TCRdb, limited to in-frame sequences with V and J called. Missing clones are a known gap in these copies; in checked studies unresolved V genes cover under half, and the rest lacks a known reason. This sample comprises some 2,000,000 clones, roughly 95% of them detected only once. The ten most abundant clones make up roughly 0.13% of the sample. Input material: naive CD4+ T cells sorted from blood. The cell subset or site label of this sample denotes: CD45RA+ positively selected. Receptors originate from a man between 18 and 29 years old in good health.

In this sample, this clone turned up once. The chain couples TRBV2 to TRBJ2-7; D is perhaps TRBD2 (5 bases). Trimming removed 6 bases at V and 5 bases at J, with 8 bases between. CDR3 length equals 11 residues. Germline V gives CDR1 SNHLY, CDR2 FYNNEI. Here the CDR3 reads CASSEGHEQYF. DNA for the CDR3: TGTGCCAGCAGCGAGGGTCACGAGCAGTACTTC.

The chain joins TRBV5-3 to TRBJ2-1; possibly TRBD1 for D (6 bases). TRBV5-3 is labeled an ORF, and its function is uncertain. V was clipped by 0 bases and J by 3 bases, with 10 bases between them. The CDR3 sequence is 15 residues long. CDR3 in DNA: TGTGCCAGAAGCTTGGAAGGACAGCACTACAATGAGCAGTTCTTC. Its protein is CARSLEGQHYNEQFF.

The J gene is TRBJ1-2, the V gene TRBV6-5; D remains ambiguous. V was clipped by 0 bases and J by 1 base, with 9 bases between them. In germline, CDR1 is MNHEY, CDR2 SVGAGI. The CDR3 spans 15 residues. CDR3 in amino acids: CASSYSITGNYGYTF. DNA of the CDR3: TGTGCCAGCAGTTACTCGATAACGGGTAACTATGGCTACACCTTC.

V gene TRBV7-9 combines with J gene TRBJ2-2; tentative D call: TRBD1 (5 bases). Trimming stripped 2 bases from V and 2 bases from J, with 9 bases between. From germline, CDR1 is SEHNR and CDR2 FQNEAQ (reference sequence). This CDR3 spans 15 amino acids. CDR3 protein: CASSLRGANTGELFF. The CDR3 DNA sequence: TGTGCCAGCAGCTTAAGGGGCGCAAACACCGGGGAGCTGTTTTTT.

The chain carries TRBV7-2 and TRBJ1-1; D is ambiguous. The CDR3 extends over 14 amino acids. CDR1 is SGHTA, CDR2 FQGNSA, per germline. V was trimmed by 1 base and J by 4 bases, leaving 10 bases between them. CDR3 residues: CASSLGQSGTEAFF. DNA for the CDR3: TGTGCCAGCAGCTTAGGGCAGTCGGGCACTGAAGCTTTCTTT.

The rearrangement joins TRBV28 to TRBJ2-3; no clear D gene. Trimming took 5 bases from V and 0 from J, leaving 6 bases between them. The CDR3 sequence is 13 residues long. Germline V lookup: CDR1 MDHEN, CDR2 SYDVKM. The CDR3 nucleotides read TGTGCCAGCAGTGAACCTAGCACAGATACGCAGTATTTT. Encoded protein: CASSEPSTDTQYF.

This sequence joins TRBV6-4 and TRBJ2-3; 9 bases match TRBD1. With V trimmed by 6 bases and J by 2 bases, 6 bases remained unmatched. Germline V gene lookup returns CDR1 MRHNA and CDR2 SNTAGT. The CDR3 is made up of 15 amino acids. This CDR3 reads CASSRTGAVTDTQYF. In nucleotides, the CDR3 is TGTGCCAGCAGCCGGACAGGGGCCGTCACAGATACGCAGTATTTT.

V gene TRBV5-1 combines with J gene TRBJ1-2; no definite D call. The germline V gene has CDR1 SGHRS and CDR2 YFSETQ. CDR3 size: 13 residues. The V and J ends lost 1 base and 0 bases respectively, with 4 bases between them. This chain's CDR3 is CASSLLTNYGYTF. CDR3 DNA sequence: TGCGCCAGCAGCTTGTTAACTAACTATGGCTACACCTTC. The full variable domain, with the rest looked up from reference TRBV5-1 and TRBJ1-2, is KAGVTQTPRYLIKTRGQQVTLSCSPISGHRSVSWYQQTPGQGLQFLFEYFSETQRNKGNFPGRFSGRQFSNSRSEMNVSTLELGDSALYLCASSLLTNYGYTFGSGTRLTVV.

To note about this clone: Other DNA sequences in this sample translate to the same CDR3. The chain uses TRBV6-6 and TRBJ1-2, with a weak D call TRBD1 (5 bases). The V gene's germline CDR1 is MNHNY and CDR2 SVGAGI (reference sequence). V was trimmed by 0 bases and J by 1 base, leaving 6 bases between them. The length of the CDR3 is 14 residues. CDR3 in amino acids: CASSYSQGNYGYTF. CDR3 DNA sequence: TGTGCCAGCAGTTACTCGCAGGGTAACTATGGCTACACCTTC.

A remark on this clone: The same CDR3 is also encoded by other DNA sequences in this sample. The chain recombines TRBV30 with TRBJ1-2, with D unresolved. Germline V CDR1 and CDR2: GTSNPN, SVGIG (reference sequence). The CDR3 spans 11 residues. Trimming pared 4 bases from V and 4 bases from J, leaving 7 bases between. This CDR3 reads CAWKGGYGYTF. The CDR3 DNA follows: TGTGCCTGGAAGGGAGGCTATGGCTACACCTTC.

Only one count was recorded for this clone. The chain carries TRBV2 and TRBJ2-7; D not resolved. Germline-derived CDR1 and CDR2 are SNHLY and FYNNEI. The V gene lost 4 bases and the J gene lost 0 bases, with 7 bases spanning the gap. CDR3 length equals 13 residues. The CDR3 DNA follows: TGTGCCAGCAGTGCGGACGTCTCCTACGAGCAGTACTTC. This translates into CASSADVSYEQYF.

The rearrangement uses TRBV5-1 and TRBJ1-1; a weak D match, TRBD1 (5 bases). This CDR3 spans 14 amino acids. Germline V gene sequence: CDR1 SGHRS, CDR2 YFSETQ. Trimming stripped 4 bases from V and 1 base from J, with 11 bases between. This chain's CDR3 is CASSRQSKNTEAFF. In DNA form, the CDR3 reads TGCGCCAGCAGCCGACAGTCTAAGAACACTGAAGCTTTCTTT.

For this clone: The sample holds other DNA sequences that translate to the same CDR3. This chain uses TRBV7-2 with TRBJ2-7, with TRBD2 as a possible D gene (7 bases). CDR3 length: 13 amino acids. Trimming took 3 bases from V and 2 from J, leaving 8 bases between them. Germline CDR1 and CDR2: SGHTA and FQGNSA. This chain's CDR3 is CASSFGGPYEQYF. DNA of the CDR3: TGTGCCAGCAGCTTCGGGGGGCCCTACGAGCAGTACTTC.

The V call is TRBV19, the J call TRBJ2-7; no definite D call. Trimming took off 7 bases at V and 3 bases at J, with 7 bases between the two ends. Looked up from germline, CDR1 is LNHDA and CDR2 is SQIVND (reference sequence). The CDR3 is made up of 11 amino acids. In nucleotides, the CDR3 is TGTGCCAGTATAAGTTTCTACGAGCAGTACTTC. Translated: CASISFYEQYF. The full variable domain, with the rest looked up from reference TRBV19 and TRBJ2-7, is DGGITQSPKYLFRKEGQNVTLSCEQNLNHDAMYWYRQDPGQGLRLIYYSQIVNDFQKGDIAEGYSVSREKKESFPLTVTSAQKNPTAFYLCASISFYEQYFGPGTRLTVT.

Of note for this clone: The sample holds other DNA sequences that translate to the same CDR3. The gene calls are TRBV5-1 and TRBJ2-5; D is perhaps TRBD1 (5 bases). Trimming pared 0 bases from V and 2 bases from J, leaving 8 bases between. This CDR3 contains 14 residues. Germline V gene sequence: CDR1 SGHRS, CDR2 YFSETQ. The CDR3 spells CASSLGQGQETQYF. CDR3 coding DNA: TGCGCCAGCAGCTTGGGCCAGGGACAAGAGACCCAGTACTTC.

This clone appeared a few times. V gene TRBV11-2 combines with J gene TRBJ1-5; D is undetermined. CDR1 and CDR2 from the germline V gene are SGHAT and FQNNGV. The CDR3 extends over 15 amino acids. Trimming stripped 1 base from V and 0 bases from J, with 7 bases between. CDR3 bases: TGTGCCAGCAGCTTAGGGTTTGGTAGCAATCAGCCCCAGCATTTT. Its protein is CASSLGFGSNQPQHF.

The chain has TRBV6-1 and TRBJ1-1; weak D call: TRBD1 (5 bases). V was clipped by 2 bases and J by 11 bases, with 15 bases between them. This CDR3 comprises 13 residues. Looked up from germline, CDR1 is MNHNS and CDR2 is SASEGT. CDR3 DNA: TGTGCCAGCAGTGAACAGGGTTACTTGGGGGCTTTCTTT. Its translation is CASSEQGYLGAFF.

About this clone: The same CDR3 is also encoded by other DNA sequences in this sample. This chain's CDR3 is CASSVAGGYEQYF. DNA of the CDR3: TGTGCCAGCAGTGTCGCGGGGGGGTACGAGCAGTACTTC. The J gene is TRBJ2-7, the V gene TRBV6-1; 9 nucleotides line up with TRBD2. The V and J ends lost 4 bases and 4 bases, in that order; junction bases with no gene match: 2. This CDR3 spans 13 amino acids. The germline CDR1 and CDR2 sequences are MNHNS and SASEGT.

CDR3 sequence reads: CASSIPQPSNQPQHF. CDR3 sequence (DNA): TGTGCCAGCAGTATTCCACAGCCTTCCAATCAGCCCCAGCATTTT. The chain has TRBV28 and TRBJ1-5, with D hard to call. Trimming cost V 5 bases and J 3 bases, with 14 bases left between them. CDR3 size: 15 residues. Germline CDR1 reads MDHEN; CDR2 reads SYDVKM.

The rearrangement uses TRBV30 and TRBJ1-3, with D unresolved. The CDR3 runs 12 residues. With 7 bases removed from V and 4 bases from J, the gap between germline ends came to 11 bases. The germline CDR1 and CDR2 sequences are GTSNPN and SVGIG (reference sequence). CDR3: CAYRPGGNTIYF. In DNA, the CDR3 is TGTGCCTACAGACCCGGAGGAAACACCATATATTTT.

The rearrangement uses TRBV7-8 and TRBJ1-3; no reliable D call. This CDR3 has 14 residues. Germline loops: CDR1 SGHVS, CDR2 FQNEAQ. With 4 bases removed from V and 4 bases from J, the gap between germline ends came to 11 bases. CDR3: CASSSEGNGNTIYF. The CDR3 DNA reads as TGTGCCAGCAGCTCCGAGGGAAACGGAAACACCATATATTTT.

The chain has TRBV7-6 and TRBJ1-4; D perhaps matches TRBD1 (6 bases). V was trimmed by 1 base and J by 0 bases, leaving 15 bases between them. The CDR3 contains 18 residues. The germline V gene has CDR1 SGHVS and CDR2 FNYEAQ. Here the CDR3 reads CASSLEGRGRATNEKLFF. The CDR3, as DNA: TGTGCCAGCAGCTTAGAAGGCAGGGGACGGGCAACTAATGAAAAACTGTTTTTT.

The J gene is TRBJ2-2, the V gene TRBV10-3; tentative D call: TRBD1 (5 bases). The CDR3 spans 15 residues. The V gene's germline CDR1 is ENHRY and CDR2 SYGVKD. Trimming stripped 6 bases from V and 1 base from J, with 12 bases between. The chain's CDR3 is CAISQTDLNTGELFF. CDR3 nucleotide sequence: TGTGCCATCAGCCAGACAGATTTGAACACCGGGGAGCTGTTTTTT.

This rearrangement joins TRBV30 to TRBJ1-1; TRBD1 might be the D (5 bases). V was shortened by 3 bases and J by 3 bases, with 11 bases between the two germline ends. The CDR3 covers 13 residues. The germline gives CDR1 GTSNPN, CDR2 SVGIG (reference sequence). The CDR3: CAWSREVDTEAFF. Written as DNA, the CDR3 is TGTGCCTGGAGCAGGGAGGTTGACACTGAAGCTTTCTTT. The entire variable domain, with the rest obtained from reference TRBV30 and TRBJ1-1, is as follows: SQTIHQWPATLVQPVGSPLSLECTVEGTSNPNLYWYRQAAGRGLQLLFYSVGIGQISSEVPQNLSASRPQDRQFILSSKKLLLSDSGFYLCAWSREVDTEAFFGQGTRLTVV.

The V call is TRBV12-5, the J call TRBJ1-1, with D hard to call. Germline V lookup: CDR1 LGHNT, CDR2 FRNRAP. Between the trimmed V and J ends, which lost 1 base and 4 bases, there was a span of 4 bases. CDR3 length equals 12 residues. CDR3 in amino acids: CASGLGTTEAFF. The CDR3, as DNA: TGTGCTAGTGGTTTGGGAACCACTGAAGCTTTCTTT. Full variable domain (rest looked up from reference TRBV12-5 and TRBJ1-1): DARVTQTPRHKVTEMGQEVTMRCQPILGHNTVFWYRQTMMQGLELLAYFRNRAPLDDSGMPKDRFSAEMPDATLATLKIQPSEPRDSAVYFCASGLGTTEAFFGQGTRLTVV.

The DNA of the CDR3 is TGTGCCTGGAGTGCAGATCGACTAAACATTCAGTACTTC. This sequence encodes CAWSADRLNIQYF. V gene TRBV30 combines with J gene TRBJ2-4, with unresolved D. The germline V gene has CDR1 GTSNPN and CDR2 SVGIG (reference sequence). The length of the CDR3 is 13 residues. V was cut by 1 base and J by 6 bases, with 10 bases left in between.

V usage is TRBV5-6 and J usage is TRBJ1-1; D is uncertain. The CDR3 consists of 17 residues. Per germline, CDR1 SGHDT and CDR2 YYEEEE. The V gene lost 6 bases and the J gene lost 4 bases, with 25 bases spanning the gap. This chain's CDR3 is CASTKNWATGVSTEAFF. The CDR3 nucleotides are TGTGCCAGCACCAAAAACTGGGCCACCGGGGTATCCACTGAAGCTTTCTTT. Looking up the rest from reference TRBV5-6 and TRBJ1-1 gives the full variable domain: DAGVTQSPTHLIKTRGQQVTLRCSPKSGHDTVSWYQQALGQGPQFIFQYYEEEERQRGNFPDRFSGHQFPNYSSELNVNALLLGDSALYLCASTKNWATGVSTEAFFGQGTRLTVV.

Notes on this clone: Other DNA sequences in this sample translate to the same CDR3. The chain employs TRBV7-2 and TRBJ1-2; a weak D match, TRBD1 (5 bases). Trimming removed 6 bases at V and 4 bases at J, with 12 bases between. Germline CDR1 reads SGHTA; CDR2 reads FQGNSA. The CDR3 is 13 amino acids. The CDR3 spells CASSLGGSYGYTF. The CDR3 coding sequence is TGTGCCAGCAGTCTTGGGGGAAGCTATGGCTACACCTTC.